Listed below are T cell receptor beta chains from one sample, sequenced in a study of cytomegalovirus exposure and HLA in healthy donors. The table came from immunoSEQ multiplex PCR; TCRdb's copy has only in-frame clones and leaves some out. The repertoire consists of around 150,000 clones, with approximately 83% occurring once and the leading ten covering under 4.5%. The specimen was PBMCs. The receptor set was obtained from a middle-aged man in good health and CMV-seropositive. Each CDR3 is given with its conserved first and last residue. D genes are given only for firm matches. The size field is filled for only some rows; it gives once, few, many or a size class.

v_gene: TRBV15
abundance: NA
d_gene: NA
j_gene: TRBJ1-2
CDR3nt: TGTGCCACCAGCAGCTACGGGAAAAGAATGATGGGCTACACCTTC
CDR3aa: CATSSYGKRMMGYTF

v_gene: TRBV9
abundance: NA
d_gene: NA
j_gene: TRBJ1-2
CDR3nt: TGTGCCAGCAGCGTAGGGGGCGACAACTATGGCTACACCTTC
CDR3aa: CASSVGGDNYGYTF

v_gene: TRBV15
abundance: NA
d_gene: NA
j_gene: TRBJ1-6
CDR3nt: TGTGCCACCAGCAGACAGGGAAATAATTCACCCCTCCACTTT
CDR3aa: CATSRQGNNSPLHF

v_gene: TRBV6-5
abundance: once
d_gene: TRBD1
j_gene: TRBJ1-5
CDR3nt: TGTGCCAGCAGTCAGGGGGCTATGAGTCAGCCCCAGCATTTT
CDR3aa: CASSQGAMSQPQHF

v_gene: TRBV10-2
abundance: NA
d_gene: TRBD2
j_gene: TRBJ2-1
CDR3nt: TGCGCCAGCAGTGAGGGGACTAGCGGGAGTAATGAGCAGTTCTTC
CDR3aa: CASSEGTSGSNEQFF

v_gene: TRBV7-3
abundance: NA
d_gene: NA
j_gene: TRBJ2-1
CDR3nt: TGTGCCAGCAGCTTAAACGGGGGAGTGGTCGATGAGCAGTTCTTC
CDR3aa: CASSLNGGVVDEQFF

v_gene: TRBV2
abundance: NA
d_gene: NA
j_gene: TRBJ1-2
CDR3nt: TGTGCCAGCGGGAGGACAACTAACTATGGCTACACCTTC
CDR3aa: CASGRTTNYGYTF

v_gene: TRBV19
abundance: NA
d_gene: TRBD1
j_gene: TRBJ2-3
CDR3nt: TGTGCCAGTAGTGACGGACAGGGGGGTTTGCGTACGCAGTATTTT
CDR3aa: CASSDGQGGLRTQYF

v_gene: TRBV9
abundance: NA
d_gene: TRBD1
j_gene: TRBJ2-2
CDR3nt: TGTGCCAGCAGCGTAGACCAGGGGGCCGGGGAGCTGTTTTTT
CDR3aa: CASSVDQGAGELFF

v_gene: TRBV7-3
abundance: NA
d_gene: TRBD2
j_gene: TRBJ2-1
CDR3nt: TGTGCCAGCAGCAAGAGCGGGGACTCCTACAATGAGCAGTTCTTC
CDR3aa: CASSKSGDSYNEQFF